The text below deals with one T cell receptor (beta chain). Its antigen remains unknown. The data derive from a study of identical twins. Study-wide results and limits: The study based its conclusions on cross-sectional statistical analysis and did not follow the same donors. For out-of-frame beta sequences, excess twin sharing was weaker. With abundant cord blood beta clonotypes, insertions were fewer; memory repertoires showed no such pattern.

CDR3 length: 17 amino acids. Per the germline V gene, CDR1 is MNHNS and CDR2 is SASEGT. Unmatched junction bases numbered 9, after V lost 6 bases and J lost 7 bases. A universal primer site came from template switching; cDNA carried unique molecular identifiers. TCRdb passed the 5' RACE reads through MiXCR, listing each CDR3 protein once. Among approximately 890,000 distinct CDR3 sequences listed, about 12% were seen once. These same records also appear under a second study, on yellow fever vaccine responses in identical twins.

The receptor comes from a woman under 30 in good health. The source material was PBMCs. The chain carries TRBV6-1 and TRBJ2-2; 15 bases match TRBD2. The CDR3 protein is CASRRTSGRALFGELFF. The CDR3 nucleotides are TGTGCCAGCAGAAGGACTAGCGGGAGGGCCCTCTTCGGGGAGCTGTTTTTT.